This TCR beta chain appears in the sequencing data of a study of cytomegalovirus exposure and HLA in healthy donors. Whole-study results and caveats: Listed as cytomegalovirus-associated were 150 or so TCR beta chains. In vitro work confirmed that a few CMV-associated chains recognize CMV antigens. Rarity marked most TCR sequences, yet some public TCRs occurred in many donors.

The donors were members of the validation cohort comprising roughly 130 subjects, separate from the roughly 700-subject first cohort. Sequenced by immunoSEQ multiplex PCR; TCRdb stores in-frame clones only, minus some. The repertoire consists of roughly 150,000 clones, with around 92% occurring once and the leading ten covering 10%. The length of the CDR3 is 16 residues. J lost 4 bases, V lost 1 base, and 6 bases had no gene match. The V gene's germline CDR1 is LGHNT and CDR2 FRNRAP. Details on this clone: Its antigen is as yet unknown.

J is TRBJ2-1 and V is TRBV12-5; 8 bases are shared with TRBD1. The material sequenced was PBMCs. The TCR was taken from a woman aged 18-35 years in good health and CMV-seropositive. CDR3 sequence: CASGLGTGSRYNEQFF. CDR3 sequence (DNA): TGTGCTAGTGGTTTGGGGACAGGGTCACGTTACAATGAGCAGTTCTTC.